This T cell receptor beta chain was obtained from a study of CD8 T cells in ankylosing spondylitis (dated by TCRdb to between 2016 and 2019). Regarding the complete study: To find TCR variants linked to disease, the study profiled T cell receptor beta repertoires in ankylosing spondylitis patients and healthy donors. In total, the full study cohort was made up of roughly 100 healthy donors and approximately 27 ankylosing spondylitis patients. Peripheral blood was sampled, and synovial fluid was additionally collected from ankylosing spondylitis patients.

General study outcomes and caveats: Significant enrichment of the disease-linked clones was reported in matched synovial fluid samples from ankylosing spondylitis patients. The disease-linked clones showed a CD8+ phenotype and occurred at relatively low frequencies in peripheral blood. Blood from ankylosing spondylitis patients appeared to be characterized by a TCR beta motif composed of under 10 highly homologous amino acid variants. Some motif variants were previously reported in synovial fluid and blood of reactive arthritis patients, suggesting common disease-initiation mechanisms.

TCRdb lists the instrument as Illumina HiSeq 2500. Quantitative 5'-RACE with molecular barcodes was used to prepare TCR beta libraries. Per the authors' processing: To identify disease-linked TCR variants, a new computational method was used, one built on a probabilistic model of VDJ rearrangement. TCRdb itself trimmed the public reads at Q25 with fastp, ran MiXCR and retained productive beta chains. One record per CDR3 amino acid sequence lists the most common genes and DNA. V and J calls and clone size were set by TCRdb, not the authors. Within this sample are about 110,000 distinct CDR3 sequences, with around 24% of them counted one time only. The ten largest account for 10% to 15% of the sample. Regarding this clonotype: The antigen it recognizes is unknown. There are no base qualities to consult, and no much larger clone falls within one base.

Synovial fluid samples were paired with blood samples taken from the same ankylosing spondylitis patients. This TCR derives from a male donor with ankylosing spondylitis. The sample consisted of synovial fluid, either unsorted or a sorted T cell fraction (not recorded which).

The CDR3 is CMGVDTRSYEQYV. At the DNA level, the sequence is TGCATGGGTGTGGACACCCGCTCCTACGAGCAGTACGTC. The sequence links TRBV20-1 to TRBJ2-7; the D segment could be TRBD1, given 5 matching bases. The CDR1 and CDR2 encoded by the germline V gene (reference sequence) are DFQATT and SNEGSKA. The CDR3 runs 13 amino acids, cysteine and valine included. Just CDR3 DNA is preserved here, 39 bases in frame from base 1.